The rows below give T cell receptor beta chains drawn from one sample of a study of T cell responses to AZD1222 COVID-19 vaccine. The method was immunoSEQ multiplex PCR; TCRdb's version includes in-frame clones alone and lacks a portion of them. The table shows approximately 99,000 clones, with around 90% occurring only once. Sample: peripheral blood, taken on day 0 of MenACWY control vaccination. The receptor set was obtained from an adult in good health. Each CDR3 is given with its conserved first and last residue. The D gene is left open where the match is weak. Size values are once, few and many counts, or a class for expanded clones, and some rows have none.

TRBJ1-2	TRBV2	-	-	CASSLQEIYGYTF	TGTGCCAGCAGTCTACAGGAGATCTATGGCTACACCTTC
TRBJ1-2	TRBV18	-	TRBD1	CASSPSGTGVGYTF	TGTGCCAGCTCACCAAGCGGGACAGGGGTAGGCTACACCTTC
TRBJ1-4	TRBV6-5	-	TRBD1	CASSYAGTGEEKLFF	TGTGCCAGCAGTTACGCCGGGACAGGGGAGGAAAAACTGTTTTTT
TRBJ2-3	TRBV27	-	TRBD2	CASSSLTSGGARDTQYF	TGTGCCAGCAGTTCGTTGACTAGCGGGGGGGCGAGAGATACGCAGTATTTT
TRBJ2-7	TRBV4-1	-	-	CASSQEGGSAGETYEQYF	TGCGCCAGCAGCCAAGAAGGGGGGAGCGCAGGGGAGACCTACGAGCAGTACTTC
TRBJ2-1	TRBV29-1	once	-	CSVGVEQFF	TGCAGCGTTGGGGTCGAGCAGTTCTTC
TRBJ1-5	TRBV7-2	-	TRBD1	CASSVDRVQPQHF	TGTGCCAGCAGCGTCGACAGGGTACAGCCCCAGCATTTT
TRBJ1-2	TRBV27	once	TRBD1	CASSLQGDYGYTF	TGTGCCAGCAGTTTACAGGGGGACTATGGCTACACCTTC
TRBJ2-3	TRBV5-1	-	TRBD2	CASSPRGAGRTDTQYF	TGCGCCAGCAGCCCTAGAGGGGCCGGGAGGACAGATACGCAGTATTTT
TRBJ1-3	TRBV4-1	few	-	CASSQVGWLFDTIYF	TGCGCCAGCAGCCAAGTCGGGTGGCTCTTCGACACCATATATTTT
TRBJ1-1	TRBV7-3	-	TRBD1	CASSLTGTTEAFF	TGTGCCAGCAGCTTGACAGGGACCACTGAAGCTTTCTTT
TRBJ2-1	TRBV4-1	-	TRBD2	CASSQERAPGTSGSNEQFF	TGCGCCAGCAGCCAAGAGCGCGCACCCGGGACTAGCGGGTCCAATGAGCAGTTCTTC
TRBJ2-7	TRBV6-5	-	-	CASSSQGYEQYF	TGTGCCAGCAGTAGCCAGGGCTACGAGCAGTACTTC
TRBJ2-2	TRBV7-2	-	-	CASSSPGSTGELFF	TGTGCCAGCAGCTCCCCAGGATCCACCGGGGAGCTGTTTTTT
TRBJ1-3	TRBV9	once	TRBD1	CASSRPGTAGNTIYF	TGTGCCAGCAGCAGACCCGGGACAGCTGGAAACACCATATATTTT
TRBJ2-2	TRBV5-1	once	TRBD1	CASSPGRGQGAITGELFF	TGCGCCAGCAGCCCCGGAAGGGGACAGGGGGCTATAACCGGGGAGCTGTTTTTT
TRBJ1-1	TRBV11-2	-	TRBD1	CASSLAGQDYTEAFF	TGTGCCAGCAGCTTAGCGGGACAGGATTACACTGAAGCTTTCTTT
TRBJ1-5	TRBV7-2	once	-	CASSLGLTVNQPQHF	TGTGCCAGCAGCTTAGGTTTGACAGTCAATCAGCCCCAGCATTTT
TRBJ2-1	TRBV6-5	-	-	CAASPRGGDEQFF	TGTGCCGCCAGTCCTAGAGGAGGGGATGAGCAGTTCTTC
TRBJ1-4	TRBV6-1	-	TRBD1	CASSERLGQGAYNEKLFF	TGTGCCAGCAGTGAAAGGTTGGGACAGGGGGCGTATAATGAAAAACTGTTTTTT
TRBJ2-1	TRBV25-1	once	-	CASRSDVEFF	TGTGCCAGCAGATCGGACGTTGAGTTCTTC
TRBJ1-4	TRBV5-4	-	-	CASSFMAGNNEKLFF	TGTGCCAGCAGCTTTATGGCGGGGAATAATGAAAAACTGTTTTTT
TRBJ2-3	TRBV24-1	-	TRBD2	CATSDQRGGKDTQYF	TGTGCCACCAGTGATCAGCGGGGGGGCAAAGATACGCAGTATTTT
TRBJ1-5	TRBV5-6	-	TRBD1	CASSLMGQGWEIPQHF	TGTGCCAGCAGCCTGATGGGACAGGGATGGGAGATCCCCCAGCATTTT
TRBJ1-1	TRBV21-1	few	-	CASSKVWAGGRNTEAFF	TGTGCCAGCAGCAAAGTATGGGCAGGGGGAAGGAACACTGAAGCTTTCTTT
TRBJ2-5	TRBV5-4	-	-	CASGSQETQYF	TGTGCCAGCGGAAGCCAAGAGACCCAGTACTTC
TRBJ2-7	TRBV7-2	once	-	CASSLEDSYEQYF	TGTGCCAGCAGCTTAGAAGACTCCTACGAGCAGTACTTC
TRBJ2-5	TRBV7-6	-	TRBD1	CASSSTQGAGETQYF	TGTGCCAGCAGCTCGACTCAGGGGGCAGGGGAGACCCAGTACTTC
TRBJ1-4	TRBV11-2	-	TRBD1	CASTLWGTGNGKLFF	TGTGCCAGCACCCTCTGGGGGACAGGGAACGGAAAACTGTTTTTT
TRBJ1-1	TRBV7-6	-	-	CASSLGHIAEAFF	TGTGCCAGCAGCTTAGGGCACATCGCTGAAGCTTTCTTT
TRBJ2-7	TRBV18	-	-	CASSPPYDGEQYF	TGTGCCAGCTCACCACCATACGACGGCGAGCAGTACTTC
TRBJ2-3	TRBV7-6	-	TRBD2	CASSWPGGGNTDTQYF	TGTGCCAGCAGCTGGCCGGGGGGGGGAAACACAGATACGCAGTATTTT
TRBJ1-5	TRBV7-2	few	TRBD1	CASSLFGQGVDPQHF	TGTGCCAGCAGCTTATTTGGGCAGGGGGTGGATCCCCAGCATTTT
TRBJ1-4	TRBV30	-	-	CAWRQGRWEKLFF	TGTGCCTGGAGACAGGGCCGATGGGAAAAACTGTTTTTT
TRBJ1-4	TRBV30	-	-	CAWRAGVGDEKLFF	TGTGCCTGGAGGGCAGGGGTCGGTGATGAAAAACTGTTTTTT
TRBJ1-5	TRBV5-6	-	-	CASSSRGERQPQHF	TGTGCCAGCAGCTCGAGGGGGGAACGGCAGCCCCAGCATTTT
TRBJ2-1	TRBV28	-	-	CASSLFYHNEQFF	TGTGCCAGCAGTTTATTCTACCACAATGAGCAGTTCTTC
TRBJ2-2	TRBV2	-	-	CAYSQAGAGAGELFF	TGTGCCTACTCGCAGGCGGGGGCCGGGGCCGGGGAGCTGTTTTTT
TRBJ1-6	TRBV6-6	-	TRBD1	CASSSQGSALHF	TGTGCCAGCAGTTCACAGGGGTCTGCCCTCCACTTT
TRBJ1-6	TRBV3-1/TRBV3-2	-	-	CASSQGRASPLHF	TGTGCCAGCAGCCAAGGGAGAGCTTCACCCCTCCACTTT